The next 32 T cell receptor beta chains were all read from a single sample in a study of a mutant IDH1 vaccine in newly diagnosed glioma. This table comes from immunoSEQ multiplex PCR, and its TCRdb copy is limited to in-frame clones, with some not included. The data contain tens of thousands of clones, over 80% of them singletons. What these receptors recognize is not known. Time point of the sample: week 47, end of study. Doses of 300 ug of mutant IDH1 20-mer peptide were given with topical imiquimod. The material was PBMCs, obtained from a glioma patient whose treatment included an IDH1 peptide vaccine. These receptors all stem from a man younger than 45 with glioma.

This chain links TRBV6-5 with TRBJ1-2, with a tentative D call TRBD1 (6 bases). Trimming removed 2 bases from V and 3 bases from J, with 16 bases in between. The germline V gene has CDR1 MNHEY and CDR2 SVGAGI. This CDR3 has 16 amino acids. The DNA of the CDR3 is TGTGCCAGCAGTTACAACCCGAGACAGGTCTACTATGGCTACACCTTC. Residues: CASSYNPRQVYYGYTF.

This clone was counted once. The chain carries TRBV27 and TRBJ2-7; D unresolved. The V and J ends lost 5 bases and 5 bases respectively, with 13 bases between them. Per germline, CDR1 MNHEY and CDR2 SMNVEV (reference sequence). The CDR3 covers 13 residues. The CDR3 nucleotides read TGTGCCAGCAGTCTGGGCCCGTGGGACGAGCAGTACTTC. Translation: CASSLGPWDEQYF.

As DNA, the CDR3 is TGTGCCAGCAGCTTAGGAATAATGGGACGCCGAAACACCATATATTTT. It encodes CASSLGIMGRRNTIYF. This rearrangement joins TRBV11-2 to TRBJ1-3; possible D gene TRBD1, 5 bases. The CDR3 is 16 amino acids. Germline CDR1 reads SGHAT; CDR2 reads FQNNGV. The V end lost 1 base, the J end lost 5 bases, and 15 bases lay between the germline ends.

J is TRBJ1-2 and V is TRBV7-9; D call uncertain. The CDR3 is 12 residues long. Trimming removed 7 bases at V and 1 base at J, with 7 bases between. CDR1 and CDR2 from the germline V gene are SEHNR and FQNEAQ (reference sequence). The CDR3 sequence: CASTELNYGYTF. For the CDR3, the DNA is TGTGCCAGCACCGAACTTAACTATGGCTACACCTTC.

This clone was found a few times. J is TRBJ2-7 and V is TRBV4-2; D is unclear. The CDR3 length is 15 residues. Germline values: CDR1 LGHNA, CDR2 YNFKEQ. The V gene lost 1 base and the J gene lost 0 bases, with 10 bases spanning the gap. The CDR3 DNA is TGTGCCAGCAGCCAAGCTCCAGGTTCCTCCTACGAGCAGTACTTC. It is translated as CASSQAPGSSYEQYF.

The chain recombines TRBV29-1 with TRBJ2-3; possibly TRBD2 for D (6 bases). Trimming shortened V by 4 bases and J by 0 bases, and 11 bases separated the two germline ends. This CDR3 contains 14 residues. Germline values: CDR1 SQVTM, CDR2 ANQGSEA. The CDR3 region is CSVAGTASTDTQYF. The CDR3 DNA reads TGCAGCGTTGCCGGGACTGCTAGCACAGATACGCAGTATTTT.

The chain joins TRBV5-1 to TRBJ2-7; 7 bases agree with TRBD1. The CDR3 has 14 residues. J lost 5 bases, V lost 0 bases, and 5 bases had no gene match. Germline V lookup: CDR1 SGHRS, CDR2 YFSETQ. Written as DNA, the CDR3 is TGCGCCAGCAGCTTGGGTGACAGGGATGACGAGCAGTACTTC. As protein: CASSLGDRDDEQYF.

This clone was counted between two and nine times. The J gene is TRBJ1-5, the V gene TRBV18; a possible D gene is TRBD1 (5 bases). The CDR3 has 13 residues. Germline V gene lookup returns CDR1 KGHSH and CDR2 LQKENI. The V and J ends lost 2 bases and 6 bases respectively, with 8 bases between them. CDR3 loop: CASSPGGGQPQHF. CDR3 sequence (DNA): TGTGCCAGCTCACCAGGGGGGGGTCAGCCCCAGCATTTT.

This chain joins TRBV27 and TRBJ1-2; maybe TRBD1 (6 bases). In germline, CDR1 is MNHEY, CDR2 SMNVEV (reference sequence). The CDR3 loop spans 14 amino acids. Between the trimmed V and J ends, which lost 6 bases and 4 bases, there was a span of 15 bases. DNA of the CDR3: TGTGCCAGCAGACCCCCACAGGGCACCTATGGCTACACCTTC. This gives the protein CASRPPQGTYGYTF.

This chain links TRBV7-9 with TRBJ1-2; D ambiguous. V lost 5 bases and J lost 2, with 15 bases in between. The germline gives CDR1 SEHNR, CDR2 FQNEAQ (reference sequence). This CDR3 spans 15 amino acids. This CDR3 is CASSPMRKSNYGYTF. CDR3 nucleotides: TGTGCCAGCAGCCCAATGCGGAAGTCAAACTATGGCTACACCTTC.

This clone was seen only a few times. The chain joins TRBV9 to TRBJ1-1; 7 nucleotides agree with TRBD1. Per the germline V gene, CDR1 is SGDLS and CDR2 is YYNGEE. Trimming removed 3 bases from V and 4 bases from J; junction bases left unmatched: 3. CDR3 size: 13 residues. The CDR3 DNA reads TGTGCCAGCAGCGGATACAGGGGCACTGAAGCTTTCTTT. Translated: CASSGYRGTEAFF.

This chain joins TRBV11-2 and TRBJ2-7, with 8 bases that match TRBD1. Germline CDR1 is SGHAT and CDR2 is FQNNGV. CDR3 length: 14 residues. Trimming removed 5 bases from V and 3 bases from J; junction bases left unmatched: 6. In DNA form, the CDR3 reads TGTGCCAGCAGCGTGGGACAGGCCATCTACGAGCAGTACTTC. Translation: CASSVGQAIYEQYF.

The chain employs TRBV7-9 and TRBJ2-5, with 10 bases fitting TRBD1. V shed 5 bases, J shed 5 bases, and the junction held 8 bases outside the gene matches. Germline V gene sequence: CDR1 SEHNR, CDR2 FQNEAQ (reference sequence). The CDR3 covers 15 residues. CDR3 in amino acids: CASSPGQGTRETQYF. The CDR3, as DNA: TGTGCCAGCAGCCCGGGACAGGGGACTAGGGAGACCCAGTACTTC.

The chain has TRBV4-1 and TRBJ2-2; 11 bases are a match to TRBD1. After removal of 0 bases from V and 0 bases from J, the junction contained 6 bases not matched to a gene. The CDR3 is 19 amino acids. The germline CDR1 and CDR2 sequences are MGHRA and YSYEKL. Here the CDR3 reads CASSQDLGQGGSNTGELFF. The CDR3 bases are TGCGCCAGCAGCCAAGATTTGGGACAGGGGGGATCGAACACCGGGGAGCTGTTTTTT.

Only a few counts were recorded for this clone. The CDR3 DNA reads TGCAGCGTTGGGGATCCCAGGGGGGGGCAGCCCCAGCATTTT. It translates to CSVGDPRGGQPQHF. The chain recombines TRBV29-1 with TRBJ1-5, with TRBD1 identical over 7 bases. In germline, CDR1 is SQVTM, CDR2 ANQGSEA. The ends lost 4 bases at V and 7 bases at J; junction bases unmatched: 10. This CDR3 is built from 14 residues. The variable domain in full, completed from reference TRBV29-1 and TRBJ1-5, reads SAVISQKPSRDICQRGTSLTIQCQVDSQVTMMFWYRQQPGQSLTLIATANQGSEATYESGFVIDKFPISRPNLTFSTLTVSNMSPEDSSIYLCSVGDPRGGQPQHFGDGTRLSIL.

This clone turned up a few times. CDR3 coding DNA: TGCGCCAGCAGCTCCGAGCGGCTCGATAATTCACCCCTCCACTTT. Protein sequence: CASSSERLDNSPLHF. The chain has TRBV5-1 and TRBJ1-6; D is unresolved. Deletions cut 3 bases from V and 5 bases from J, with 12 bases between. Germline V gene data show CDR1 as SGHRS and CDR2 as YFSETQ. The CDR3 runs to 15 residues.

The genes are TRBV11-3 and TRBJ2-5; D is ambiguous. The CDR3 extends over 14 amino acids. The germline V and J ends were trimmed by 5 bases and 5 bases, with 15 bases remaining between them. CDR1 SGHNT and CDR2 YENEEA come from the germline V gene. As DNA, the CDR3 is TGTGCCAGCAGCCTTGGAACTAAGACGGAGACCCAGTACTTC. Protein sequence: CASSLGTKTETQYF.

The V call is TRBV13, the J call TRBJ1-1, with D possibly being TRBD1 (5 bases). This CDR3 is built from 12 residues. V gave up 7 bases and J gave up 7 bases, with 13 bases separating them. The V gene's germline CDR1 is PRHDT and CDR2 FYEKMQ (reference sequence). CDR3 in amino acids: CASNWGVGEAFF. DNA of the CDR3: TGTGCCAGCAACTGGGGGGTGGGTGAAGCTTTCTTT.

This chain connects TRBV5-1 to TRBJ1-2; TRBD1 might be the D (6 bases). Trimming left V 3 bases short and J 8 bases short, with 17 bases between. The CDR3 spans 14 residues. The V gene's germline CDR1 is SGHRS and CDR2 YFSETQ. As DNA, the CDR3 is TGCGCCAGCAGCTATGCCGGGACATCCTCCGGCTACACCTTC. Its translation: CASSYAGTSSGYTF.

The rearrangement links TRBV10-1 to TRBJ2-2; D not certain. V lost 5 bases to trimming and J lost 1 base, with 17 bases between them. Germline CDR1 WNHNN, CDR2 SYGVQD (reference sequence). CDR3 length equals 17 residues. The CDR3 bases are TGCGCCAGCAGTCGGACCGACCCAGCGCGGAACACCGGGGAGCTGTTTTTT. It yields the protein CASSRTDPARNTGELFF.

The chain combines TRBV6-6 with TRBJ2-7; D uncertain. Germline loops: CDR1 MNHNY, CDR2 SVGAGI (reference sequence). This CDR3 spans 11 amino acids. The V end lost 6 bases, the J end lost 1 base, and 4 bases lay between the germline ends. This CDR3 reads CASSQSYEQYF. The CDR3 coding sequence is TGTGCCAGCAGCCAATCCTACGAGCAGTACTTC.

The sample holds one count of this clone. V usage is TRBV5-5 and J usage is TRBJ2-1; 9 nucleotides align to TRBD2. The length of the CDR3 is 17 residues. The germline V gene encodes CDR1 SGHKS and CDR2 YYEKEE (reference sequence). V lost 0 bases, J lost 4 bases, and 8 bases stayed unmatched. The DNA for the CDR3 is TGTGCCAGCAGCTTGGCGGTTTTAGCGGGGGCGTACAATGAGCAGTTCTTC. It codes for CASSLAVLAGAYNEQFF.

The chain has TRBV5-6 and TRBJ1-1; D is unclear. The CDR3 has 13 residues. V dropped 3 bases and J dropped 0 bases, with 6 bases sitting between them. Germline V gives CDR1 SGHDT, CDR2 YYEEEE. Written as DNA, the CDR3 is TGTGCCAGCAGCTCGACCATGAACACTGAAGCTTTCTTT. Translation gives CASSSTMNTEAFF.

The chain couples TRBV29-1 to TRBJ1-5; D may be TRBD1 (6 bases). V lost 4 bases, J lost 4 bases, and 8 bases lay in between. CDR1 and CDR2 from the germline V gene are SQVTM and ANQGSEA. The CDR3 is made up of 12 amino acids. The CDR3: CSVAQGNQPQHF. CDR3 DNA sequence: TGCAGCGTTGCACAGGGAAATCAGCCCCAGCATTTT. The variable domain in full, with the rest retrieved from reference TRBV29-1 and TRBJ1-5, is SAVISQKPSRDICQRGTSLTIQCQVDSQVTMMFWYRQQPGQSLTLIATANQGSEATYESGFVIDKFPISRPNLTFSTLTVSNMSPEDSSIYLCSVAQGNQPQHFGDGTRLSIL.

This CDR3 reads CAAGSYEQYF. CDR3 sequence (DNA): TGTGCCGCGGGCTCCTACGAGCAGTACTTC. The chain employs TRBV27 and TRBJ2-7, with TRBD2 as a possible D gene (5 bases). V was clipped by 11 bases and J by 0 bases, with 5 bases between them. Germline lookup yields CDR1 MNHEY and CDR2 SMNVEV (reference sequence). The CDR3 is made up of 10 amino acids.

The CDR3 spells CASSLGTGGTGTEAFF. CDR3 coding DNA: TGCGCCAGCAGCTTAGGGACAGGGGGTACGGGGACTGAAGCTTTCTTT. This chain connects TRBV5-1 to TRBJ1-1; 11 bases align to TRBD1. The junction had 8 bases not matched to a gene; V was cut back by 2 bases and J by 5 bases. Germline V gives CDR1 SGHRS, CDR2 YFSETQ. The CDR3 is 16 amino acids.

The chain recombines TRBV27 with TRBJ1-4; maybe TRBD1 (6 bases). This CDR3 contains 15 residues. Trimming cost V 6 bases and J 2 bases, with 13 bases left between them. CDR1 MNHEY and CDR2 SMNVEV come from the germline V gene (reference sequence). CDR3 in DNA: TGTGCCAGCAGAAAATTACAGGGTACTAATGAAAAACTGTTTTTT. This gives the protein CASRKLQGTNEKLFF.

This clone was observed once. The chain has TRBV18 and TRBJ1-2; the D is unclear. Germline CDR1 reads KGHSH; CDR2 reads LQKENI. The CDR3 covers 13 residues. Trimming took off 8 bases at V and 6 bases at J, with 16 bases between the two ends. The DNA of the CDR3 is TGTGCCAGCACCAGGCCTCCTACAAATGGCTACACCTTC. This translates into CASTRPPTNGYTF.

The CDR3 protein is CASSYGHSGNTIYF. CDR3 coding DNA: TGTGCCAGCAGTTACGGCCACTCTGGAAACACCATATATTTT. This chain uses TRBV6-5 with TRBJ1-3; unclear D gene. The length of the CDR3 is 14 residues. The V and J ends lost 2 bases and 0 bases respectively, with 5 bases between them. Germline loops: CDR1 MNHEY, CDR2 SVGAGI.

This chain connects TRBV2 to TRBJ2-5; tentatively, D is TRBD1 (6 bases). This CDR3 has 13 amino acids. The germline V and J ends were trimmed by 1 base and 9 bases, with 12 bases remaining between them. Per germline, CDR1 SNHLY and CDR2 FYNNEI. In DNA, the CDR3 is TGTGCCAGCAGTGAAGGGGGGCTTGAATCCCAGTACTTC. Translating it yields CASSEGGLESQYF.

The chain combines TRBV18 with TRBJ2-7; 8 bases fit TRBD1. The CDR3 covers 14 residues. V shed 4 bases and J 1 base; nucleotides not matched to a gene: 3. The V gene's germline CDR1 is KGHSH and CDR2 LQKENI. The CDR3 reads CASSHRGRSYEQYF. The CDR3 region has the DNA TGTGCCAGCTCACACAGGGGGAGATCCTACGAGCAGTACTTC.

The V and J genes are TRBV4-1 and TRBJ1-1; D perhaps matches TRBD1 (6 bases). Deletions cut 2 bases from V and 1 base from J, with 11 bases between. The CDR3 runs 15 residues. In germline, CDR1 is MGHRA, CDR2 YSYEKL. CDR3 protein: CASSQPDRRNTEAFF. The CDR3, as DNA: TGCGCCAGCAGCCAACCAGACAGGAGGAACACTGAAGCTTTCTTT.